This T cell receptor (beta chain) was recorded in a study of T-cell reconstitution after alpha-beta-depleted transplantation in children. This clonotype appeared many times. The CDR3 loop spans 15 amino acids. Unmatched junction bases numbered 6, after V lost 6 bases and J lost 6 bases. The V gene's germline CDR1 is MNHEY and CDR2 SVGEGT. Unique molecular identifiers were used to barcode this TCRbeta library. TCRdb redid the calling of the PCR reads with MiXCR, one entry per CDR3 protein. The table shows about 610,000 distinct CDR3 sequences, with roughly a tenth occurring only once. The genes are TRBV6-2 or TRBV6-3 and TRBJ2-1, with 12 nucleotides matching TRBD2. The clonotype comes from a human donor who donated a stem cell graft to a child with acute myeloid leukemia. The sample was PBMCs from the stem cell graft donor, taken from the stem cell graft. Here the CDR3 DNA reads TGTGCCAGCAGGCTCGGACTAGCGGGGAGCAATGAGCAGTTCTTC. Amino acids: CASRLGLAGSNEQFF.